Listed below are T cell receptor beta chains from one sample, sequenced in a study of blood T cell repertoires in COVID-19. The protocol was immunoSEQ multiplex PCR, while the TCRdb copy is restricted to in-frame clones and leaves out a portion. Among roughly 100,000 clones listed, roughly 82% were seen once. The source material was peripheral blood. These receptors were obtained from a human donor in a cohort sampled during active COVID-19. CDR3s include the opening cysteine and the closing phenylalanine or tryptophan. D genes are given only for firm matches. Clone size, where shown, is once, few, many, or a class for clones that have expanded.

j_gene,abundance,d_gene,v_gene,CDR3nt,CDR3aa
TRBJ2-7,.,TRBD1,TRBV7-9,TGTGCCAGCAGCTTAGGTGGACAGGGGGGTGAGCAGTACTTC,CASSLGGQGGEQYF
TRBJ1-2,few,.,TRBV15,TGTGCCACCAGCAGAGATCCAACAGGGTATAACTATGGCTACACCTTC,CATSRDPTGYNYGYTF
TRBJ1-1,.,TRBD1,TRBV19,TGTGCCAGTAGAACGACAGGGGAAGGCACTGAAGCTTTCTTT,CASRTTGEGTEAFF
TRBJ2-7,.,TRBD1,TRBV4-2,TGTGCCAGCAGCCCACGGGGACAGGGGCAATACGAGCAGTACTTC,CASSPRGQGQYEQYF
TRBJ1-1,.,.,TRBV29-1,TGCAGCGTTGAAGGGGGGGGGAGCACTGAAGCTTTCTTT,CSVEGGGSTEAFF
TRBJ1-2,.,.,TRBV5-4,TGTGCCAGCAGCTTGAGTCTCGGGAACAACTATGGCTACACCTTC,CASSLSLGNNYGYTF
TRBJ1-5,.,TRBD1,TRBV6-2/TRBV6-3,TGTGCCAGCAGACCTACAGGGGGCAAAGAACAGCCCCAGCATTTT,CASRPTGGKEQPQHF
TRBJ2-2,.,.,TRBV20-1,TGCAGTGCTAGTGCAGGGAACACCGGGGAGCTGTTTTTT,CSASAGNTGELFF
TRBJ1-2,.,TRBD1,TRBV18,TGTGCCAGCTCACCCCGGACAGGGGGCGCGGGTGGCTACACCTTC,CASSPRTGGAGGYTF
TRBJ1-1,.,TRBD1,TRBV11-1,TGTGCCAGCAGCAGCAGACAGGGGAACACTGAAGCTTTCTTT,CASSSRQGNTEAFF
TRBJ1-5,.,.,TRBV7-2,TGTGCCAGCAGCTTAGACAGGGCGGCGAATCAGCCCCAGCATTTT,CASSLDRAANQPQHF
TRBJ1-1,.,.,TRBV5-6,TGTGCCAGCAGCCGTAACCCAGGGGACAAGAACACTGAAGCTTTCTTT,CASSRNPGDKNTEAFF
TRBJ1-2,.,TRBD1,TRBV10-3,TGTGCCATCAGGCGGACAGGGGGACCTCGTGGCTACACCTTC,CAIRRTGGPRGYTF
TRBJ1-2,.,.,TRBV7-6,TGTGCCAGCCCCTCCCTGAGGGTAAAAGGAGGGCAGGGAAACTATGGCTACACCTTC,CASPSLRVKGGQGNYGYTF
TRBJ2-1,.,TRBD2,TRBV5-1,TGCGCCAGCAGCTCTGCGGGGGGAGCCTACAATGAGCAGTTCTTC,CASSSAGGAYNEQFF
TRBJ2-1,.,TRBD2,TRBV6-2/TRBV6-3,TGTGCCAGCAGCTCTACTAGCGGGGGTGTCGCCTACAATGAGCAGTTCTTC,CASSSTSGGVAYNEQFF
TRBJ1-1,.,.,TRBV5-4,TGTGCCAGCAGCTTGGCAGGGAACACTGAAGCTTTCTTT,CASSLAGNTEAFF
TRBJ1-4,once,.,TRBV3-1/TRBV3-2,TGTGCCAGCAGCCAAGATGTCGGGGGGCTAGGGGAAAAACTGTTTTTT,CASSQDVGGLGEKLFF
TRBJ2-1,.,.,TRBV23-1,TGCGCCAGCAGTCAATCGAGACTAGTTTTCGTGGATGAGCAGTTCTTC,CASSQSRLVFVDEQFF
TRBJ1-1,.,TRBD1,TRBV4-1,TGCGCCAGCAGCCAACTCCCGACAGGGGGCGCGAGCACTGAAGCTTTCTTT,CASSQLPTGGASTEAFF
TRBJ1-2,.,.,TRBV29-1,TGCAGCGTTGTTTACAGGGCTGGCTACACCTTC,CSVVYRAGYTF
TRBJ2-3,.,TRBD2,TRBV24-1,TGTGCCACCAGTGACCCTACTAGCGGGGGAAGCACAGATACGCAGTATTTT,CATSDPTSGGSTDTQYF
TRBJ1-4,.,.,TRBV5-1,TGCGCCAGCAGCGGGGTGGCACTCGGAGGCTCGACTAATGAAAAACTGTTTTTT,CASSGVALGGSTNEKLFF
TRBJ2-5,.,.,TRBV10-2,TGCGCCAGCAGTACCTCGTGGGGAGAAGAGACCCAGTACTTC,CASSTSWGEETQYF
TRBJ2-2,.,.,TRBV3-1/TRBV3-2,TGTGCCACCAGGACAGAGAACACCGGGGAGCTGTTTTTT,CATRTENTGELFF
TRBJ2-1,.,TRBD2,TRBV7-9,TGTGCCAGCAGCGCGAGATTTAGCGGGGTCAATGAGCAGTTCTTC,CASSARFSGVNEQFF
TRBJ1-1,.,.,TRBV12-5,TGTGCTAGTGGGGGCGTGGGGGCAATCACTGAAGCTTTCTTT,CASGGVGAITEAFF
TRBJ1-2,.,.,TRBV5-5,TGTGCCAGCAGCTTTTCCCTTTGGACATCCGGCGATGGCTACACCTTC,CASSFSLWTSGDGYTF
TRBJ1-5,once,TRBD1,TRBV28,TGTGCCAGCAGTGGACAGGGGAATCAGCCCCAGCATTTT,CASSGQGNQPQHF
TRBJ2-3,few,.,TRBV5-4,TGTGCCAGCAGCTTGTTCGGGGAAATCACAGATACGCAGTATTTT,CASSLFGEITDTQYF
TRBJ1-6,.,.,TRBV6-5,TGTGCCAGCAGTTACCTCGCGGTCTCCTATAATTCACCCCTCCACTTT,CASSYLAVSYNSPLHF
TRBJ2-7,few,.,TRBV30,TGTGCCTGGGGGCGGGATACCTACGAGCAGTACTTC,CAWGRDTYEQYF
TRBJ2-1,.,TRBD2,TRBV7-3,TGTGCCAGCAGCGCTCCCGGGGGTAGCGGGGTAAATGAGCAGTTCTTC,CASSAPGGSGVNEQFF
TRBJ1-6,.,.,TRBV12-1,TGTGCCAGCAGCACCGGGACAGTGGGTCGAGCTTCCTATAATTCACCCCTCCACTTT,CASSTGTVGRASYNSPLHF
TRBJ2-7,.,.,TRBV27,TGTGCCAGCAGTTTAAGGGGTGCCTACGAGCAGTACTTC,CASSLRGAYEQYF
TRBJ2-7,.,TRBD1,TRBV27,TGTGCCAGCAGTGCGGACAGGAGGTACGAGCAGTACTTC,CASSADRRYEQYF
TRBJ1-4,.,.,TRBV7-2,TGTGCCAGCAGCGCGACCCCAGGGGAATGGGAAAAACTGTTTTTT,CASSATPGEWEKLFF
TRBJ1-2,.,TRBD1,TRBV27,TGTGCCAGCAGTAGACAGGGGGTAGCTAACTATGGCTACACCTTC,CASSRQGVANYGYTF
TRBJ2-7,.,TRBD2,TRBV4-2,TGTGCCAGCAGCCAAGGCGGCGGGGGGCCTCGTAGGGAGCAGTACTTC,CASSQGGGGPRREQYF
TRBJ1-1,.,TRBD1,TRBV6-4,TGTGCCAGCAGTCGGACAGGGACCGGGGGTACTGAAGCTTTCTTT,CASSRTGTGGTEAFF
TRBJ2-5,.,TRBD1,TRBV14,TGTGCCAGCAGCCATAGGACAGGGGGCTTCCAAGAGACCCAGTACTTC,CASSHRTGGFQETQYF
TRBJ1-3,.,.,TRBV5-8,TGTGCCAGCACCTACCCGTTGGGGGGAGGAAACACCATATATTTT,CASTYPLGGGNTIYF
TRBJ1-3,.,TRBD1,TRBV2,TGTGCCAGCGAGACAGGGCATAGTGGAAACACCATATATTTT,CASETGHSGNTIYF
TRBJ2-3,.,.,TRBV7-3,TGTGCCAGCAGCCCTCGGGGGGCCGACACAGATACGCAGTATTTT,CASSPRGADTDTQYF
TRBJ2-5,.,TRBD1,TRBV5-4,TGTGCCAGCAGCCCGGACAGGGGGGACGAGACCCAGTACTTC,CASSPDRGDETQYF
TRBJ1-2,.,.,TRBV7-9,TGTGCCAGCAGCTCGGACAGCTATGGCTACACCTTC,CASSSDSYGYTF
TRBJ2-6,.,TRBD1,TRBV19,TGTGCCAGTAGTGAAGGACAGGAACTATCTGGGGCCAACGTCCTGACTTTC,CASSEGQELSGANVLTF
TRBJ1-5,.,TRBD1,TRBV19,TGTGCTAAGAGCCAGGGACAGGCCAATCAGCCCCAGCATTTT,CAKSQGQANQPQHF
TRBJ2-2,.,.,TRBV19,TGTGCCAGTAGTGACGGGGCAGGGGCCGGGGAGCTGTTTTTT,CASSDGAGAGELFF
TRBJ2-3,.,.,TRBV3-1/TRBV3-2,TGTGCCAGCAGCCAAGGGGCTAGCTGGTCTGATACGCAGTATTTT,CASSQGASWSDTQYF
TRBJ1-4,.,.,TRBV4-3,TGCGCCAGCAGTTCTAGTCTAACAGGTGAAAATGAAAAACTGTTTTTT,CASSSSLTGENEKLFF
TRBJ1-1,.,.,TRBV5-1,TGCGCCAGCAGGTCCCCCTCGAACACTGAAGCTTTCTTT,CASRSPSNTEAFF
TRBJ1-4,.,.,TRBV29-1,TGCAGGACCGCGTACAGACAAATAGTGGAAGAGAAACTGTTTTTT,CRTAYRQIVEEKLFF
TRBJ2-7,.,TRBD2,TRBV25-1,TGTGCCAGCGGCGTAGCGGGGGGGCACTACGAGCAGTACTTC,CASGVAGGHYEQYF
TRBJ2-3,.,.,TRBV2,TGTGCCACAACGGGATCAACCGGCCCAGATACGCAGTATTTT,CATTGSTGPDTQYF
TRBJ2-2,few,TRBD1,TRBV5-1,TGCGCCAGCAGCTTGGATGGACAGGGTTCCGGGGAGCTGTTTTTT,CASSLDGQGSGELFF
TRBJ2-7,.,TRBD1,TRBV5-1,TGCGCCAGCAGTTTCGGACAGGGGCCTCCTGAGCAGTACTTC,CASSFGQGPPEQYF
TRBJ2-5,.,TRBD1,TRBV4-2,TGTGCCAGCAGCCAAGCGGGAAGGGGGCTCCAAGAGACCCAGTACTTC,CASSQAGRGLQETQYF
TRBJ2-1,.,TRBD2,TRBV27,TGTGCCAGCAGGCGAGCGGGGGGCGCCCCCCCGGAGCAGTTCTTC,CASRRAGGAPPEQFF